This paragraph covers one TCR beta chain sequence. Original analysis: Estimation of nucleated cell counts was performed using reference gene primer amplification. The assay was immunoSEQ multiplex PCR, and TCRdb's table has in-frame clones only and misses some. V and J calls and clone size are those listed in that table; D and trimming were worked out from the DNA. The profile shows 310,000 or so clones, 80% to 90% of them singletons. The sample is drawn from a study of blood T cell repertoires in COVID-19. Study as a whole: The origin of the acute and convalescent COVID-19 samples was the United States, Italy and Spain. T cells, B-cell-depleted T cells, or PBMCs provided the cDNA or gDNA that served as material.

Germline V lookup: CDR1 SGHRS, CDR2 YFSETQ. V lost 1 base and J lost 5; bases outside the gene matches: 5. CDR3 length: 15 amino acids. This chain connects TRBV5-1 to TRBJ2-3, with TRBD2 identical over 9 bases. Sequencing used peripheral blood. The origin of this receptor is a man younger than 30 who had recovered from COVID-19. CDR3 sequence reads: CASSLMGLAGDTQYF. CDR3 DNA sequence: TGCGCCAGCAGCTTGATGGGACTAGCTGGAGATACGCAGTATTTT.